This TCR beta chain appears in the sequencing data of a study of OX40 agonist ivuxolimab in advanced cancers. Whole-study context: Eligibility admitted prior anti-PD-1, anti-PD-L1 or anti-CTLA-4 therapy; around 38% had some. Of the patients, three showed partial responses, one with hepatocellular carcinoma and two with cutaneous melanoma. Study-level points and caveats: Not determined was the antigen specificity of the expanded peripheral T cells. Averaged across samples, CD8+ T cells carried more expanded clones than CD4+ did.

Worth noting for this clone: Its specificity is unknown.

The table came from immunoSEQ multiplex PCR; TCRdb's copy has only in-frame clones and leaves some out. The sample contains 70,000 to 80,000 clones, over 85% of which appear only once. The CDR3 is made up of 14 amino acids. The V and J ends lost 3 bases and 3 bases respectively, with 12 bases between them. CDR1 and CDR2 (germline): SGDLS, YYNGEE. This clonotype originated in an adult with an advanced solid tumor such as melanoma, head and neck, liver or kidney cancer. The chain recombines TRBV9 with TRBJ2-5; D is possibly TRBD1 or TRBD2 (6 bases each). The material sequenced was CD4+ or CD8+ T cells sorted from blood, taken in a trial of the OX40 agonist ivuxolimab. The CDR3 bases are TGTGCCAGCAGCGGGGGGGCTAGGGAAGAGACCCAGTACTTC. Encoded protein: CASSGGAREETQYF. Combining the CDR3 with reference TRBV9 and TRBJ2-5 gives the whole variable domain DSGVTQTPKHLITATGQRVTLRCSPRSGDLSVYWYQQSLDQGLQFLIQYYNGEERAKGNILERFSAQQFPDLHSELNLSSLELGDSALYFCASSGGAREETQYFGPGTRLLVL.